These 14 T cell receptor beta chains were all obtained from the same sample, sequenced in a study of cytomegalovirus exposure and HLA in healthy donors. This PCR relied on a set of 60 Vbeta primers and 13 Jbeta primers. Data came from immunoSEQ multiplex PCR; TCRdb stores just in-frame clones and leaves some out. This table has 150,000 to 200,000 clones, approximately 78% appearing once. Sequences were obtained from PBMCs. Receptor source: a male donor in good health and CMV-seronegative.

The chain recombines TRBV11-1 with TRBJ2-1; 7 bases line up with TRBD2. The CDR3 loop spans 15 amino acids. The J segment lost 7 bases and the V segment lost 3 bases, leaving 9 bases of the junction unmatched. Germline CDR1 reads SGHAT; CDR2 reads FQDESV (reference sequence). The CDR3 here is CASSFVRTSWNEQFF. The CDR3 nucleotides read TGTGCCAGCAGCTTTGTTAGGACTAGTTGGAATGAGCAGTTCTTC.

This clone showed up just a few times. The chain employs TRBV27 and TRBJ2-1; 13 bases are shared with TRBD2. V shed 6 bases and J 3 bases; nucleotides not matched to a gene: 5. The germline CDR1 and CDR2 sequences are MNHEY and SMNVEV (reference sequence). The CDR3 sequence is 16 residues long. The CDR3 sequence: CASRSGLAGVYNEQFF. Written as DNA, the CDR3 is TGTGCCAGCAGGTCTGGACTAGCGGGAGTCTACAATGAGCAGTTCTTC.

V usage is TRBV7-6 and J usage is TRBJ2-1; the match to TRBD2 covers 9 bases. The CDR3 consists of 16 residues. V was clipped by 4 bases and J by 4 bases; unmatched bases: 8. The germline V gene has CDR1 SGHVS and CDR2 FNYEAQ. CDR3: CASSSRGGQFYNEQFF. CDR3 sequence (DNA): TGTGCCAGCAGCTCGCGGGGGGGACAGTTTTACAATGAGCAGTTCTTC.

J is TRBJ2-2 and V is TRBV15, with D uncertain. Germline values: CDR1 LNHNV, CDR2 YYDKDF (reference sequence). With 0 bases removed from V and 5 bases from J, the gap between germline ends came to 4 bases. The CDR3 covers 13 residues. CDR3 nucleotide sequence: TGTGCCACCAGCAGAGATCCGACCGGGGAGCTGTTTTTT. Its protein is CATSRDPTGELFF.

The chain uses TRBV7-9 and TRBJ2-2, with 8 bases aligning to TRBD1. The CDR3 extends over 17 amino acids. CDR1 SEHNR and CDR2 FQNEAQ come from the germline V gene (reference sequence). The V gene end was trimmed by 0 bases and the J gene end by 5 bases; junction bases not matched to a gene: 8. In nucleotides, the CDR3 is TGTGCCAGCAGCTTAGCGGGCCCAGGGGGCGAAACCGGGGAGCTGTTTTTT. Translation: CASSLAGPGGETGELFF.

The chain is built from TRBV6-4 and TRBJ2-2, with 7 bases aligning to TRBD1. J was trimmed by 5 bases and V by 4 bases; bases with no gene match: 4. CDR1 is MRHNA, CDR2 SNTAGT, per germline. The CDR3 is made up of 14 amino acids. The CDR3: CASSAVRGTGELFF. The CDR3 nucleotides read TGTGCCAGCAGTGCGGTCAGGGGGACCGGGGAGCTGTTTTTT.

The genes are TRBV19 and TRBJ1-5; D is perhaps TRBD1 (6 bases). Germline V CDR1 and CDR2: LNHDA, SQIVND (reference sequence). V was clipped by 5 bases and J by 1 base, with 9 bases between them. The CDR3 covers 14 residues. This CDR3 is CASSPTGSNQPQHF. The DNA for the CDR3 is TGTGCCAGTAGTCCCACAGGGAGCAATCAGCCCCAGCATTTT.

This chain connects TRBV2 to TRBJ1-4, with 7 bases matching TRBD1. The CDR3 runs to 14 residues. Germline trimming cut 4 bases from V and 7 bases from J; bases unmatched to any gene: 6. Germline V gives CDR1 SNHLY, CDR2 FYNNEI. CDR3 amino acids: CASSVVAGGEKLFF. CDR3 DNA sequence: TGTGCCAGCAGTGTCGTAGCAGGGGGTGAAAAACTGTTTTTT.

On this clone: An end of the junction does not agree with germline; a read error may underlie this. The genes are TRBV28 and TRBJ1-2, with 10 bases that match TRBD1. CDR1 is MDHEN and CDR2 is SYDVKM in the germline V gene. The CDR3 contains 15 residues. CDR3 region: CASSPPGQGIIGYPF. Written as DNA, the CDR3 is TGTGCCAGCAGCCCCCCGGGACAGGGGATAATTGGCTACCCCTTC.

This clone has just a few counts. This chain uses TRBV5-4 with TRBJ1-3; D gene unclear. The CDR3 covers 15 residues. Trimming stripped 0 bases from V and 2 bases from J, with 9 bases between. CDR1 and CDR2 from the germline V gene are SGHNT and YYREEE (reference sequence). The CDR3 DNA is TGTGCCAGCAGCTTGGACCTGCGCGCTGGAAACACCATATATTTT. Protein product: CASSLDLRAGNTIYF.

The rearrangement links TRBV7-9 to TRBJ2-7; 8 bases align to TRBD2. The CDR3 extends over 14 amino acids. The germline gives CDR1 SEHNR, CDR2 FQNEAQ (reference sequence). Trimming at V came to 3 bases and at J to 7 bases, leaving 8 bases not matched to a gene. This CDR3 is CASSFAGGVREQYF. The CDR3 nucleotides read TGTGCCAGCAGCTTTGCGGGGGGTGTTCGAGAGCAGTACTTC.

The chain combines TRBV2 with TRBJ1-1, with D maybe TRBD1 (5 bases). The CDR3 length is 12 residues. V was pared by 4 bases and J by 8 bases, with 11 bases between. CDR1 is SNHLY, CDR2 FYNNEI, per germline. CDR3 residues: CASSGGSLEAFF. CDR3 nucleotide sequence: TGTGCCAGCAGTGGGGGCAGTTTAGAAGCTTTCTTT.

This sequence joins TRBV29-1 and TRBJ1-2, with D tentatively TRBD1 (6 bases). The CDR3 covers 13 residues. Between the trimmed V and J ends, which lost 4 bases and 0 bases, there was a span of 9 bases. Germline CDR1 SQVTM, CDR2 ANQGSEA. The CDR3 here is CSVATGTNYGYTF. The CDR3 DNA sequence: TGCAGCGTTGCTACAGGGACTAACTATGGCTACACCTTC.

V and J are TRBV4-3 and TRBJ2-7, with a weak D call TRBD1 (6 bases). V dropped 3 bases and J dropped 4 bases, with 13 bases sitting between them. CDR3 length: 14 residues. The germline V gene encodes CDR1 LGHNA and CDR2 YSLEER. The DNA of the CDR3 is TGCGCCAGCAGCCACGCGGCAGGGGAGTACGAGCAGTACTTC. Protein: CASSHAAGEYEQYF.